A single sample gave rise to the 26 T cell receptor beta chains below, sequenced in a study of shared clonotypes between healthy human individuals. Here immunoSEQ multiplex PCR was the method, and the copy in TCRdb shows in-frame clones only, minus some. The table includes 97,000 or so clones, about half detected once. The sequenced material came from PBMCs. The receptors were sampled from a middle-aged woman in good health. Some clones in this sample may be carry-over from other donors' samples.

The chain recombines TRBV11-2 with TRBJ2-7, with D possibly matching TRBD1 (5 bases). The germline V gene has CDR1 SGHAT and CDR2 FQNNGV. The CDR3 is 14 amino acids. The germline V and J ends were trimmed by 1 base and 3 bases, with 10 bases remaining between them. The DNA of the CDR3 is TGTGCCAGCAGCTTAGGCACAGGTGTCTACGAGCAGTACTTC. Encoded protein: CASSLGTGVYEQYF.

The genes are TRBV2 and TRBJ2-2; D possibly corresponds to TRBD2 (5 bases). CDR1 and CDR2 from the germline V gene are SNHLY and FYNNEI. V shed 6 bases and J shed 4 bases, with 9 bases lying between them. The CDR3 has 13 amino acids. This CDR3 is CASRGLITGELFF. The CDR3 DNA is TGTGCCAGCAGAGGACTTATCACCGGGGAGCTGTTTTTT.

This clone was seen at least ten times. V usage is TRBV18 and J usage is TRBJ2-5; tentatively, D is TRBD1 or TRBD2 (5 bases each). The CDR3 sequence is 16 residues long. Germline CDR1 and CDR2: KGHSH and LQKENI. Deletions cut 3 bases from V and 6 bases from J, with 20 bases between. The CDR3 here is CASSPLRAGAQQTQYF. The CDR3 region has the DNA TGTGCCAGCTCACCCCTCCGGGCCGGGGCCCAGCAGACCCAGTACTTC.

A few counts support this clone. J is TRBJ2-1 and V is TRBV28; no clear D. The germline V gene encodes CDR1 MDHEN and CDR2 SYDVKM. With 5 bases removed from V and 4 bases from J, the gap between germline ends came to 9 bases. The CDR3 spans 13 residues. The CDR3 spells CASSLGLYNEQFF. CDR3 nucleotide sequence: TGTGCCAGCAGTCTAGGATTGTACAATGAGCAGTTCTTC.

The DNA of the CDR3 is TGTGCCAGCAGGCCTCTAGCGGGAGGGGGCTACGAGCAGTACTTC. It is translated as CASRPLAGGGYEQYF. The chain is built from TRBV7-2 and TRBJ2-7; 12 bases fit TRBD2. This CDR3 has 15 residues. Germline CDR1 SGHTA, CDR2 FQGNSA. J was trimmed by 3 bases and V by 6 bases; bases with no gene match: 6.

This clone was detected a few times. CDR3 sequence (DNA): TGCGCCAGCAGCCAAGACCGAGCGGGAGTTTGGGAGCAGTACTTC. This codes for CASSQDRAGVWEQYF. V and J are TRBV4-1 and TRBJ2-7; 8 bases match TRBD2. CDR1 is MGHRA and CDR2 is YSYEKL in the germline V gene. The CDR3 runs to 15 residues. Trimming at V came to 0 bases and at J to 7 bases, leaving 8 bases not matched to a gene.

As regards this clone: A much more abundant neighbour one base away suggests this may be a read error. The chain couples TRBV5-1 to TRBJ1-3, with TRBD1 identical over 7 bases. From germline, CDR1 is SGHRS and CDR2 YFSETQ. The CDR3 has 16 residues. The CDR3 DNA sequence: TGCGCCAGCAGCGTGGGACAGTCTTTTTCTGAGGACACCGTATATTTT. Its protein product is CASSVGQSFSEDTVYF.

This rearrangement joins TRBV4-3 to TRBJ2-2, with 8 bases aligning to TRBD2. Unmatched junction bases numbered 5, after V lost 1 base and J lost 4 bases. The germline CDR1 and CDR2 sequences are LGHNA and YSLEER. This CDR3 contains 16 residues. The chain's CDR3 is CASSQVAGRGTGELFF. CDR3 sequence (DNA): TGCGCCAGCAGCCAAGTGGCCGGGAGGGGCACCGGGGAGCTGTTTTTT.

In this sample, this clone turned up a few times. This chain connects TRBV28 to TRBJ2-7; D ambiguous. The length of the CDR3 is 11 residues. The V end lost 4 bases, the J end lost 2 bases, and 3 bases lay between the germline ends. Germline V gene data show CDR1 as MDHEN and CDR2 as SYDVKM. The CDR3: CASSSPYEQYF. The DNA of the CDR3 is TGTGCCAGCAGTTCCCCCTACGAGCAGTACTTC.

This clone was counted many times. This rearrangement joins TRBV29-1 to TRBJ1-1; possible D gene TRBD1, 5 bases. CDR3 length: 12 amino acids. Germline CDR1 SQVTM, CDR2 ANQGSEA. Trimming took 2 bases from V and 5 from J, leaving 9 bases between them. CDR3 amino acids: CSVEQGETEAFF. The DNA of the CDR3 is TGCAGCGTTGAACAGGGTGAGACTGAAGCTTTCTTT.

In its sample, this clone was seen a few times. The chain carries TRBV28 and TRBJ2-5; D remains ambiguous. CDR1 is MDHEN, CDR2 SYDVKM, per germline. The CDR3 runs to 14 residues. V shed 6 bases and J shed 2 bases, with 13 bases lying between them. CDR3 loop: CASSRLGGQETQYF. CDR3 coding DNA: TGTGCCAGCAGCCGGCTGGGTGGGCAAGAGACCCAGTACTTC.

The rearrangement uses TRBV7-2 and TRBJ1-3; D perhaps matches TRBD1 (6 bases). Per the germline V gene, CDR1 is SGHTA and CDR2 is FQGNSA. The V end was cut by 2 bases, the J end by 2 bases, with 10 bases between. This CDR3 spans 15 amino acids. CDR3 bases: TGTGCCAGCAGCTTAAGGAGGGGGGCTGGAAACACCATATATTTT. Protein product: CASSLRRGAGNTIYF.

The chain links TRBV7-3 to TRBJ2-3, with D maybe TRBD2 (6 bases). The ends were cut back, 4 bases at V and 3 bases at J, with 8 bases in the middle. Per germline, CDR1 SGHTA and CDR2 FQGTGA. This CDR3 contains 13 residues. The CDR3, as DNA: TGTGCCAGCAGCTCGGGGGAAACAGATACGCAGTATTTT. It translates to CASSSGETDTQYF.

About this clone: This may arise from a read error, as a much more abundant clone is one base away. V gene TRBV5-1 combines with J gene TRBJ2-7; no clear D. The CDR3 runs to 11 residues. Trimming removed 3 bases from V and 0 bases from J, with 1 base in between. Looked up from germline, CDR1 is SGHRS and CDR2 is YFSETQ. CDR3 amino acids: CASSSSYEQYF. The CDR3 nucleotides are TGCGCCAGCAGCTCCTCCTACGAGCAGTACTTC.

This clone was seen many times. The CDR3 reads CASSMTEAYGYTF. CDR3 coding DNA: TGTGCCAGTAGTATGACGGAAGCCTATGGCTACACCTTC. This chain joins TRBV19 and TRBJ1-2; no clear D. V lost 3 bases and J 4 bases, leaving 9 bases between the germline ends. This CDR3 has 13 residues. Germline V CDR1 and CDR2: LNHDA, SQIVND (reference sequence). The variable domain in full, completed from reference TRBV19 and TRBJ1-2, reads DGGITQSPKYLFRKEGQNVTLSCEQNLNHDAMYWYRQDPGQGLRLIYYSQIVNDFQKGDIAEGYSVSREKKESFPLTVTSAQKNPTAFYLCASSMTEAYGYTFGSGTRLTVV.

There are many counts of this clone. The chain employs TRBV25-1 and TRBJ2-7, with D hard to call. V was cut by 5 bases and J by 3 bases, with 8 bases left in between. Germline lookup yields CDR1 MGHDK and CDR2 SYGVNS. CDR3 size: 12 residues. Here the CDR3 DNA reads TGTGCCAGCAGTAGAGAGGTCTACGAGCAGTACTTC. Amino acids: CASSREVYEQYF.

This chain links TRBV28 with TRBJ1-5; no firm D call. This CDR3 has 15 amino acids. Between the trimmed V and J ends, which lost 7 bases and 0 bases, there was a span of 13 bases. Germline V gene data show CDR1 as MDHEN and CDR2 as SYDVKM. This CDR3 is CASTPRLYSNQPQHF. Here the CDR3 DNA reads TGTGCCAGCACCCCGCGGTTGTATAGCAATCAGCCCCAGCATTTT.

This clone was picked up many times. The J gene is TRBJ1-2, the V gene TRBV9; D unresolved. V dropped 0 bases and J dropped 8 bases, with 14 bases sitting between them. Germline assignment: CDR1 SGDLS and CDR2 YYNGEE. CDR3 length equals 14 residues. The CDR3 spells CASSVGGQTKGYTF. DNA of the CDR3: TGTGCCAGCAGCGTAGGCGGGCAGACCAAGGGCTACACCTTC.

This chain links TRBV18 with TRBJ2-3; D is unresolved. The CDR3 totals 12 residues. The germline V gene encodes CDR1 KGHSH and CDR2 LQKENI. The V and J ends lost 6 bases and 0 bases respectively, with 4 bases between them. The chain's CDR3 is CASSTSTDTQYF. The CDR3 DNA follows: TGTGCCAGCTCGACTAGCACAGATACGCAGTATTTT. Supplemented by reference TRBV18 and TRBJ2-3, the full variable domain reads NAGVMQNPRHLVRRRGQEARLRCSPMKGHSHVYWYRQLPEEGLKFMVYLQKENIIDESGMPKERFSAEFPKEGPSILRIQQVVRGDSAAYFCASSTSTDTQYFGPGTRLTVL.

The chain links TRBV19 to TRBJ1-1; possible D gene TRBD1, 5 bases. Germline V CDR1 and CDR2: LNHDA, SQIVND (reference sequence). There are 14 residues in the CDR3. Trimming took 5 bases from V and 1 from J, leaving 11 bases between them. The CDR3 DNA sequence: TGTGCCAGTAGTGGCAGGGTGACGAACACTGAAGCTTTCTTT. Translated: CASSGRVTNTEAFF.

This clone was seen many times. One end of the junction fails to match germline, which may point to a read error. Other DNA sequences of this sample code for an identical CDR3. The genes are TRBV5-1 and TRBJ2-7, with 7 bases fitting TRBD2. This CDR3 spans 13 amino acids. Germline values: CDR1 SGHRS, CDR2 YFSETQ. The CDR3 loop is CASSLGLAYEQHF. CDR3 sequence (DNA): TGCGCCAGCAGCTTGGGACTAGCTTACGAGCAGCACTTC.

The chain uses TRBV5-1 and TRBJ2-3; TRBD2 might be the D (6 bases). V was shortened by 4 bases and J by 4 bases, with 13 bases between the two germline ends. Germline-derived CDR1 and CDR2 are SGHRS and YFSETQ. This CDR3 has 14 residues. CDR3 nucleotide sequence: TGCGCCAGCAGCCCGGTTAGCGGAGCAGATACGCAGTATTTT. Amino acids: CASSPVSGADTQYF.

This clone was counted ten times or more. This chain joins TRBV30 and TRBJ2-7; 7 bases align to TRBD1. The CDR3 is 11 amino acids. Germline CDR1 is GTSNPN and CDR2 is SVGIG (reference sequence). J was trimmed by 7 bases and V by 3 bases; bases with no gene match: 3. For the CDR3, the DNA is TGTGCCTGGAGAGAACAGGGGGAGCAGTACTTC. Its protein product is CAWREQGEQYF.

The V gene is TRBV4-1, the J gene TRBJ2-1; D uncertain. V dropped 4 bases and J dropped 0 bases, with 13 bases sitting between them. Germline CDR1 is MGHRA and CDR2 is YSYEKL. The CDR3 runs 16 residues. CDR3 loop: CASSPLSIGSYNEQFF. CDR3 bases: TGCGCCAGCAGCCCCCTTTCCATCGGCTCCTACAATGAGCAGTTCTTC.

This clone was observed at least ten times. V gene TRBV7-9 combines with J gene TRBJ2-1; D is ambiguous. V lost 2 bases to trimming and J lost 5 bases, with 10 bases between them. The V gene's germline CDR1 is SEHNR and CDR2 FQNEAQ (reference sequence). The CDR3 is 14 residues long. CDR3 sequence (DNA): TGTGCCAGCAGCTTAACTTTGGGGAACAATGAGCAGTTCTTC. It codes for CASSLTLGNNEQFF.

CDR3 region: CASSEGTYYGYTF. DNA for the CDR3: TGTGCCAGCAGCGAAGGGACCTACTATGGCTACACCTTC. The chain joins TRBV5-6 to TRBJ1-2; TRBD1 is a possible D gene (5 bases). The V gene's germline CDR1 is SGHDT and CDR2 YYEEEE. The length of the CDR3 is 13 residues. V lost 4 bases and J lost 3, with 10 bases in between.